A selection of T cell receptor beta chains follows, all from one sample in a study of blood T cell repertoires in COVID-19. Some clones are missing from TCRdb's copy, which holds only in-frame ones; the method was immunoSEQ multiplex PCR. The data contain 200,000 to 250,000 clones, 83% of them singletons. The sequenced sample was peripheral blood. The receptors were gathered from a human donor in a cohort sampled during active COVID-19. CDR3s include the opening cysteine and the closing phenylalanine or tryptophan. Each record gives: J gene, V gene, D gene, clone size, CDR3 DNA, CDR3 protein. The D gene is left open where the match is weak. Only some rows state a clone size, as once, few, many or a class for expanded clones.

J gene: TRBJ1-1; V gene: TRBV5-3; D gene: TRBD1; clone size: .; CDR3 DNA: TGTGCCAGAAGCCTGACAGGGTTTGGAAATTTGAACACTGAAGCTTTCTTT; CDR3 protein: CARSLTGFGNLNTEAFF
J gene: TRBJ2-7; V gene: TRBV11-3; D gene: TRBD1; clone size: .; CDR3 DNA: TGTGCCAGCAGCTTCGGGACAGGGGGCGAGCAGTACTTC; CDR3 protein: CASSFGTGGEQYF
J gene: TRBJ2-5; V gene: TRBV15; D gene: .; clone size: .; CDR3 DNA: TGTGCCACCAGCAGAGAAGGCGGGATTCAGACCCAGTACTTC; CDR3 protein: CATSREGGIQTQYF
J gene: TRBJ2-7; V gene: TRBV5-1; D gene: TRBD1; clone size: .; CDR3 DNA: TGCGCCAGCAGCTTGGGGAACAGGGGGCCCGTCTACGAGCAGTACTTC; CDR3 protein: CASSLGNRGPVYEQYF
J gene: TRBJ2-7; V gene: TRBV4-2; D gene: .; clone size: .; CDR3 DNA: TGTGCCAGCAGCCAAGATAGACTTGACTACGAGCAGTACTTC; CDR3 protein: CASSQDRLDYEQYF
J gene: TRBJ1-3; V gene: TRBV7-9; D gene: .; clone size: .; CDR3 DNA: TGTGCCAGCAGCCCCCGGGGGGGCTTTAACTCTGGAAACACCATATATTTT; CDR3 protein: CASSPRGGFNSGNTIYF
J gene: TRBJ2-2; V gene: TRBV29-1; D gene: .; clone size: .; CDR3 DNA: TGCAGCGTAAGAACCCTAGGGAGAAACACCGGGGAGCTGTTTTTT; CDR3 protein: CSVRTLGRNTGELFF
J gene: TRBJ1-6; V gene: TRBV5-4; D gene: .; clone size: .; CDR3 DNA: TGTGCCAGCAGCTTAGGAGGAGGGGATAATTCACCCCTCCACTTT; CDR3 protein: CASSLGGGDNSPLHF
J gene: TRBJ1-5; V gene: TRBV3-1/TRBV3-2; D gene: .; clone size: .; CDR3 DNA: TGTGCCAGCAGCCAATCTGAAGGGGGTAGCAATCAGCCCCAGCATTTT; CDR3 protein: CASSQSEGGSNQPQHF
J gene: TRBJ2-7; V gene: TRBV28; D gene: .; clone size: .; CDR3 DNA: TGTGCCAGCAGTTTATTGGCAGGGTACTACGAGCAGTACTTC; CDR3 protein: CASSLLAGYYEQYF
J gene: TRBJ2-7; V gene: TRBV18; D gene: .; clone size: .; CDR3 DNA: TGTGCCAGCTCACCTCGGACTGCGAGCTCCTACGAGCAGTACTTC; CDR3 protein: CASSPRTASSYEQYF
J gene: TRBJ2-1; V gene: TRBV28; D gene: .; clone size: .; CDR3 DNA: TGTGCCAGCAGTTCATATAGCTCCTACAATGAGCAGTTCTTC; CDR3 protein: CASSSYSSYNEQFF
J gene: TRBJ2-1; V gene: TRBV24-1; D gene: .; clone size: .; CDR3 DNA: TGTGCCACCAGTCATGGGGCACCCGCCTACAATGAGCAGTTCTTC; CDR3 protein: CATSHGAPAYNEQFF
J gene: TRBJ1-1; V gene: TRBV28; D gene: .; clone size: .; CDR3 DNA: TGTGCCAGCAGTTTAATGGCGGGGAAAGCTTTCTTT; CDR3 protein: CASSLMAGKAFF
J gene: TRBJ2-1; V gene: TRBV4-1; D gene: .; clone size: once; CDR3 DNA: TGCGCCAGCAGCCAAGGATGGGCGACGGATGAGCAGTTCTTC; CDR3 protein: CASSQGWATDEQFF
J gene: TRBJ1-1; V gene: TRBV6-2/TRBV6-3; D gene: .; clone size: .; CDR3 DNA: TGTGCCAGCAGTCGGGAACAGTACACTGAAGCTTTCTTT; CDR3 protein: CASSREQYTEAFF
J gene: TRBJ1-1; V gene: TRBV27; D gene: .; clone size: .; CDR3 DNA: TGTGCCAGCAGCCCAGGACGGACCAGGGCTGAAGCTTTCTTT; CDR3 protein: CASSPGRTRAEAFF
J gene: TRBJ2-5; V gene: TRBV10-3; D gene: TRBD2; clone size: .; CDR3 DNA: TGTGCCATCAGTAGATCAGCGGGGGGCGGGGAGACCCAGTACTTC; CDR3 protein: CAISRSAGGGETQYF
J gene: TRBJ2-7; V gene: TRBV11-2; D gene: .; clone size: .; CDR3 DNA: TGTGCCAGCAGCTCCCAGATTCAGGGTGTCTACTACGAGCAGTACTTC; CDR3 protein: CASSSQIQGVYYEQYF
J gene: TRBJ2-1; V gene: TRBV4-1; D gene: TRBD2; clone size: once; CDR3 DNA: TGCGCCAGCAGCCCTACTTTTAGGGAGCGGGGGACCTACAATGAGCAGTTCTTC; CDR3 protein: CASSPTFRERGTYNEQFF
J gene: TRBJ2-2; V gene: TRBV11-2; D gene: .; clone size: once; CDR3 DNA: TGTGCCAGCACCAAGGACAGCGCGAACACCGGGGAGCTGTTTTTT; CDR3 protein: CASTKDSANTGELFF
J gene: TRBJ1-2; V gene: TRBV6-5; D gene: .; clone size: .; CDR3 DNA: TGTGCCAGCACAAGACACGGCAGCCGTAACTATGGCTACACCTTC; CDR3 protein: CASTRHGSRNYGYTF
J gene: TRBJ2-5; V gene: TRBV5-4; D gene: TRBD2; clone size: .; CDR3 DNA: TGTGCCAGCAGCTTGGCAGGTAGCGGGATAGAGACCCAGTACTTC; CDR3 protein: CASSLAGSGIETQYF
J gene: TRBJ1-4; V gene: TRBV12-5; D gene: .; clone size: once; CDR3 DNA: TGTGCTAGTGGTTTGGTAAACAGCAATGAAAAACTGTTTTTT; CDR3 protein: CASGLVNSNEKLFF
J gene: TRBJ2-4; V gene: TRBV5-4; D gene: TRBD1; clone size: .; CDR3 DNA: TGTGCCAGCAGCACCGGACAGGGCCTAGCCAAAAACATTCAGTACTTC; CDR3 protein: CASSTGQGLAKNIQYF